This section outlines one T cell receptor beta chain sequence together with its context. The antigen is not known. At one end the junction does not follow the germline gene, possibly because of a read error. Other DNA sequences in this specimen translate into the identical CDR3. This sample is drawn from a study of T cell responses to AZD1222 COVID-19 vaccine. TCRdb's copy holds only in-frame clones and misses some; the assay was immunoSEQ multiplex PCR. This sample has under 150,000 clones; 90% to 95% occur once, and the top ten carry about 3%. The germline V gene encodes CDR1 MGHRA and CDR2 YSYEKL. The CDR3 covers 15 residues. Overall study findings and caveats: Among those given AZD1222, only six were seropositive at baseline. A mostly white British donor set with more females was recruited, and clonal diversity was possibly underestimated. Per reports, nearly half of all spike-specific TCRs target regions that are unmutated in variants. The study sampled repertoires only after the peak T cell response.

The origin of this receptor is an adult in good health. The chain couples TRBV4-1 to TRBJ1-1; D remains ambiguous. The sequenced sample was peripheral blood, obtained on day 0 of AZD1222 vaccination. CDR3 loop: CASSQAAPLNTEAFF. In DNA, the CDR3 is TGCGCCAGCAGCCAAGCAGCCCCGCTAAACACCGAAGCTTTCTTT.